This T cell receptor (beta chain) was captured in a study of blood T cell repertoires in COVID-19. Study details: COVID-19 samples from acute and convalescent phases originated in the United States, Italy and Spain. The analysed material was cDNA or gDNA that came from T cells, B-cell-depleted T cells, or PBMCs.

This CDR3 comprises 14 residues. Germline V gives CDR1 SGHKS, CDR2 YYEKEE (reference sequence). Trimming pared 3 bases from V and 4 bases from J, leaving 10 bases between. TCRdb keeps only in-frame clones here, not all; method: immunoSEQ multiplex PCR. The table has fewer than 300,000 clones, about 83% seen once. The sample consisted of peripheral blood. This chain joins TRBV5-5 and TRBJ1-4; D call uncertain. This sequence originates from a woman in her forties or fifties who had recovered from COVID-19. The CDR3 DNA reads as TGTGCCAGCAGCTGGGCCGAGGGTAATGAAAAACTGTTTTTT. It translates to CASSWAEGNEKLFF.